Below, 18 T cell receptor beta chains from the same sample are listed, as sequenced in a study of low-dose radiotherapy and immunotherapy resistance in tumors. TRAV and TRBV primers primed cDNA for both TCRalpha and TCRbeta. With a V-primer adapter and a constant-region primer, TCRs were amplified for 20 to 25 PCR cycles. Using its own MiXCR run on the reads, TCRdb lists one record per CDR3 protein. The data show around 99,000 distinct CDR3 sequences, under 9.5% seen once. Time point of the sample: before trial treatment. Material: PBMCs, obtained before treatment. The source is a male donor with prostate cancer.

This clonotype has at least ten counts. CDR3 in amino acids: CASSLGSGGDTQYF. CDR3 bases: TGTGCCAGCAGTTTAGGTAGCGGAGGGGATACGCAGTATTTT. The chain recombines TRBV12-3 or TRBV12-4 with TRBJ2-3, with D tentatively TRBD2 (6 bases). This CDR3 is 14 amino acids long. Trimming took 1 base from V and 6 from J, leaving 11 bases between them.

This clonotype occurred many times. The chain combines TRBV12-3 or TRBV12-4 with TRBJ2-5; TRBD1 might be the D (5 bases). V dropped 1 base and J dropped 1 base, with 7 bases sitting between them. This CDR3 is built from 14 residues. The CDR3 region has the DNA TGTGCCAGCAGTTTAGGACAGATCCAAGAGACCCAGTACTTC. It specifies CASSLGQIQETQYF.

This clonotype was found many times. The chain combines TRBV28 with TRBJ1-3, with a tentative D call TRBD1 (6 bases). V was pared by 2 bases and J by 4 bases, with 15 bases between. Germline values: CDR1 MDHEN, CDR2 SYDVKM. The CDR3 contains 16 residues. The CDR3, as DNA: TGTGCCAGCAGTTTAATTCCGGGGGCGGCAGGAAACACCATATATTTT. This codes for CASSLIPGAAGNTIYF.

At least ten counts were recorded for this clonotype. This chain joins TRBV7-2 and TRBJ2-5; TRBD2 might be the D (6 bases). The CDR3 contains 16 residues. The ends were cut back, 4 bases at V and 4 bases at J, with 19 bases in the middle. Germline CDR1 SGHTA, CDR2 FQGNSA. The CDR3 sequence is CASSSRSRGIGETQYF. CDR3 bases: TGTGCCAGCAGCTCACGGTCTCGCGGGATTGGAGAGACCCAGTACTTC.

This clonotype was recorded at least ten times. J is TRBJ2-1 and V is TRBV29-1; 9 positions match TRBD1. CDR1 is SQVTM and CDR2 is ANQGSEA in the germline V gene. V shed 6 bases and J 1 base; nucleotides not matched to a gene: 4. CDR3 length: 14 amino acids. The chain's CDR3 is CSVGGTGSYNEQFF. CDR3 nucleotide sequence: TGCAGCGTGGGCGGGACAGGGTCCTACAATGAGCAGTTCTTC.

This clonotype appeared a single time. The chain joins TRBV5-4 to TRBJ2-1; 13 nucleotides line up with TRBD2. The V segment lost 6 bases and the J segment 6 bases; nucleotides outside the gene matches: 6. The CDR3 totals 15 residues. Germline CDR1 is SGHNT and CDR2 is YYREEE (reference sequence). CDR3 in amino acids: CASTRLAGGFNEQFF. In nucleotides, the CDR3 is TGTGCCAGCACCCGACTAGCGGGAGGCTTCAATGAGCAGTTCTTC.

In this sample, this clonotype turned up many times. The chain employs TRBV29-1 and TRBJ2-2; 7 bases align to TRBD2. This CDR3 is 14 amino acids long. The J segment lost 4 bases and the V segment lost 6 bases, leaving 8 bases of the junction unmatched. Germline assignment: CDR1 SQVTM and CDR2 ANQGSEA. The CDR3: CSVERGTSTGELFF. The DNA of the CDR3 is TGCAGCGTAGAGCGGGGCACTAGCACCGGGGAGCTGTTTTTT.

This clonotype was detected many times. The chain has TRBV7-2 and TRBJ2-2; D ambiguous. CDR1 is SGHTA, CDR2 FQGNSA, per germline. V lost 5 bases to trimming and J lost 0 bases, with 13 bases between them. The CDR3 is made up of 16 amino acids. CDR3 loop: CASSLRTAANTGELFF. The CDR3 DNA sequence: TGTGCCAGCAGCCTGCGGACGGCCGCGAACACCGGGGAGCTGTTTTTT.

In its sample, this clonotype was seen many times. CDR3 protein: CASSHRLAGGSGEQYF. As DNA, the CDR3 is TGTGCCAGCAGCCACCGACTAGCGGGAGGATCGGGAGAGCAGTACTTC. The gene calls are TRBV3-1 and TRBJ2-7; 13 bases are a match to TRBD2. This CDR3 is built from 16 residues. Germline CDR1 LGHDT, CDR2 YNNKEL (reference sequence). After removal of 3 bases from V and 7 bases from J, the junction contained 9 bases not matched to a gene.

The table lists this clonotype with many counts. The chain combines TRBV5-1 with TRBJ2-1; 7 nucleotides match TRBD2. The ends lost 5 bases at V and 6 bases at J; junction bases unmatched: 5. Looked up from germline, CDR1 is SGHRS and CDR2 is YFSETQ. The CDR3 is 13 amino acids. The CDR3 reads CASRRGTTNEQFF. The DNA of the CDR3 is TGCGCCAGCAGGAGAGGGACTACCAATGAGCAGTTCTTC.

This clonotype occurred many times. The chain joins TRBV24-1 to TRBJ2-3, with 8 bases matching TRBD1. J gave up 7 bases and V 4 bases, and 6 bases lay outside the gene matches. The CDR3 extends over 14 amino acids. Germline V gives CDR1 KGHDR, CDR2 SFDVKD. This CDR3 is CATSDPTGVNTQYF. In nucleotides, the CDR3 is TGTGCCACCAGTGACCCGACAGGGGTTAATACGCAGTATTTT.

This chain links TRBV6-1 with TRBJ2-1, with 11 nucleotides matching TRBD2. V trimming: 4 bases; J trimming: 0 bases; junction bases outside the gene matches: 5. Germline lookup yields CDR1 MNHNS and CDR2 SASEGT. The CDR3 runs to 17 residues. CDR3 nucleotide sequence: TGTGCCAGCAGTGGCGCAACTAGCGGGAGCTCCTACAATGAGCAGTTCTTC. This gives the protein CASSGATSGSSYNEQFF.

This clonotype was counted ten times or more. The rearrangement uses TRBV9 and TRBJ2-5, with 9 bases matching TRBD1. After removal of 3 bases from V and 4 bases from J, the junction contained 1 base not matched to a gene. The CDR3 length is 13 residues. Looked up from germline, CDR1 is SGDLS and CDR2 is YYNGEE. The CDR3 nucleotides read TGTGCCAGCAGCGCGACAGGGGGAGAGACCCAGTACTTC. It yields the protein CASSATGGETQYF.

This chain uses TRBV19 with TRBJ2-1, with 10 bases that match TRBD1. The trim removed 7 bases at V and 2 bases at J, leaving 11 bases unmatched. Germline V gene data show CDR1 as LNHDA and CDR2 as SQIVND (reference sequence). The CDR3 totals 17 residues. Here the CDR3 reads CASKRGQGIGPYNEQFF. As DNA, the CDR3 is TGTGCCAGTAAGAGGGGACAGGGGATAGGCCCCTACAATGAGCAGTTCTTC. The full variable domain, its missing parts supplied by reference TRBV19 and TRBJ2-1, is DGGITQSPKYLFRKEGQNVTLSCEQNLNHDAMYWYRQDPGQGLRLIYYSQIVNDFQKGDIAEGYSVSREKKESFPLTVTSAQKNPTAFYLCASKRGQGIGPYNEQFFGPGTRLTVL.

V gene TRBV20-1 combines with J gene TRBJ2-1, with D possibly TRBD2 on 5 matching bases. Trimming took off 4 bases at V and 3 bases at J, with 13 bases between the two ends. Germline values: CDR1 DFQATT, CDR2 SNEGSKA (reference sequence). The length of the CDR3 is 14 residues. This chain's CDR3 is CSANHPEGYNEQFF. CDR3 DNA sequence: TGCAGTGCTAACCACCCCGAGGGCTACAATGAGCAGTTCTTC.

This clonotype was found many times. The CDR3 loop reads CASSLSSSSYNEQFF. CDR3 nucleotides: TGTGCCAGCAGCTTGTCATCGAGCTCCTACAATGAGCAGTTCTTC. V gene TRBV5-4 combines with J gene TRBJ2-1; D unclear. This CDR3 has 15 residues. Germline V gene lookup returns CDR1 SGHNT and CDR2 YYREEE (reference sequence). The germline V and J ends were trimmed by 1 base and 0 bases, with 8 bases remaining between them.

In this sample, this clonotype turned up many times. V and J are TRBV30 and TRBJ1-2; maybe TRBD1 (6 bases). Per the germline V gene, CDR1 is GTSNPN and CDR2 is SVGIG (reference sequence). The V end was cut by 3 bases, the J end by 4 bases, with 18 bases between. The CDR3 runs 15 residues. The CDR3 loop reads CAWSVPGGGGYGYTF. CDR3 DNA: TGTGCCTGGAGCGTTCCGGGGGGCGGAGGCTATGGCTACACCTTC.

This clonotype has only a few counts. The rearrangement links TRBV5-1 to TRBJ2-7; D gene uncertain. CDR1 and CDR2 (germline): SGHRS, YFSETQ. The CDR3 length is 13 residues. Trimming removed 0 bases from V and 4 bases from J, with 8 bases in between. The CDR3 is CASSLDGLYEQYF. CDR3 DNA sequence: TGCGCCAGCAGCTTGGACGGGCTGTACGAGCAGTACTTC.